This T cell receptor beta chain was identified during a study of T cell responses to AZD1222 COVID-19 vaccine. V was cut by 4 bases and J by 8 bases, with 13 bases left in between. The CDR3 sequence is 13 residues long. CDR1 and CDR2 (germline): KGHDR, SFDVKD. Of note for this clone: Its antigen is unidentified.

Findings of the study overall: Vaccine-related CD4 TCRs covered spike, predominating at 160-218 and 743-854. Nearly half of spike-specific TCRs reportedly target variant regions that are unmutated in the B.1.351 and B.1.1.7 variants. Increased Spike-specific TCR breadth and depth were observed after two AZD1222 doses. Clonal diversity was possibly underestimated, and the donors were mostly white British, with more females.

The assay was immunoSEQ multiplex PCR, and TCRdb's table has in-frame clones only and misses some. The sample records roughly 140,000 clones, around 83% being singletons. This clonotype was obtained from an adult in good health. Sequences were derived from peripheral blood, sampled on day 0 of MenACWY control vaccination. The V gene is TRBV24-1, the J gene TRBJ1-2; TRBD1 might be the D (5 bases). CDR3 in DNA: TGTGCCACCAGTGACCCCCGACAGCAGGGCTACACCTTC. This encodes CATSDPRQQGYTF.